A selection of T cell receptor beta chains follows, all from one sample in a study of blood T cell repertoires in COVID-19. Some clones are missing from TCRdb's copy, which holds only in-frame ones; the method was immunoSEQ multiplex PCR. The data contain 150,000 or so clones, approximately 88% of them singletons. Sequenced material: PBMCs or T cells enriched from blood (not recorded which). The receptors originated from a man aged 65 to 85 who had been exposed to COVID-19. The CDR3 runs from the conserved cysteine through the conserved F or W.

v_call	j_call	cdr3_aa
TRBV7-9	TRBJ1-2	CASSLEGASYGYTF
TRBV7-2	TRBJ2-3	CASSPHLAGGRGTQYF
TRBV28	TRBJ1-1	CASTGVGTEAFF
TRBV5-1	TRBJ2-5	CASSLSVTGSQETQYF
TRBV7-2	TRBJ1-1	CASSPSVGQGFTEAFF
TRBV7-2	TRBJ2-3	CASSRGAASTDTQYF
TRBV23-1	TRBJ1-5	CASSRDLDRECNQPQHF
TRBV24-1	TRBJ2-1	CATSPGGARSYNEQFF
TRBV11-3	TRBJ1-1	CASSWNLGAEAFF
TRBV18	TRBJ1-4	CASSPTDRQEKLFF
TRBV5-1	TRBJ2-3	CASSLANSRTDTQYF
TRBV5-1	TRBJ2-6	CASSPIQGAASGANVLTF
TRBV6-2/TRBV6-3	TRBJ1-2	CASSYDLVRSDYTF
TRBV19	TRBJ1-5	CASRGGGSGNQPQHF
TRBV7-2	TRBJ1-5	CASSQGVGSFQPQHF
TRBV6-5	TRBJ1-1	CATYIANTEAFF
TRBV12-3/TRBV12-4	TRBJ2-7	CASSSSYEQYF